A single sample is the source of the 30 T cell receptor beta chains below, sequenced in a study of T-cell memory formation after mild COVID-19. One entry per CDR3 protein, called by TCRdb with MiXCR from the 5' RACE reads. The profile shows 120,000 or so distinct CDR3 sequences, approximately 6.2% of them singletons. The sequenced material came from PBMCs or a T cell subset sorted from them (not recorded which). The receptors derive from an adult woman who had mild COVID-19 (a few samples of this study predate the infection). Cell type and time point are not known.

This clonotype was picked up many times. The chain has TRBV12-3 or TRBV12-4 and TRBJ1-1; D is ambiguous. This CDR3 spans 13 amino acids. Trimming took off 2 bases at V and 1 base at J, with 5 bases between the two ends. The CDR3 coding sequence is TGTGCCAGCAGTTTACGGGAGAACACTGAAGCTTTCTTT. This encodes CASSLRENTEAFF.

The table lists this clonotype with a few counts. DNA for the CDR3: TGTGCCAGCAGCTTCTCACAGGGCGCCTACAATGAGCAGTTCTTC. It translates to CASSFSQGAYNEQFF. This sequence joins TRBV11-2 and TRBJ2-1; TRBD1 might be the D (6 bases). Germline values: CDR1 SGHAT, CDR2 FQNNGV. The CDR3 consists of 15 residues. Trimming removed 3 bases from V and 2 bases from J, with 11 bases in between.

In its sample, this clonotype was seen a few times. The V gene is TRBV12-3 or TRBV12-4, the J gene TRBJ1-1; 7 bases line up with TRBD1. Trimming removed 6 bases from V and 1 base from J; junction bases left unmatched: 5. This CDR3 region has 14 residues. The CDR3, as DNA: TGTGCCAGCAGGGACAGGATGGGGAACACTGAAGCTTTCTTT. Its protein product is CASRDRMGNTEAFF.

This clonotype has a handful of counts. The chain is built from TRBV6-1 and TRBJ2-7; possible D gene TRBD2, 5 bases. V dropped 3 bases and J dropped 4 bases, with 16 bases sitting between them. The CDR3 consists of 15 residues. The germline gives CDR1 MNHNS, CDR2 SASEGT. The CDR3 spells CASSDRTVGGYEQYF. The CDR3, as DNA: TGTGCCAGCAGTGATAGAACAGTAGGAGGATACGAGCAGTACTTC.

This chain links TRBV5-1 with TRBJ2-2; perhaps TRBD2 as D (5 bases). The CDR3 sequence is 16 residues long. CDR1 and CDR2 from the germline V gene are SGHRS and YFSETQ. V lost 3 bases, J lost 0 bases, and 12 bases lay in between. The DNA of the CDR3 is TGCGCCAGCAGCTGGTCGGCCGGGGCGAACACCGGGGAGCTGTTTTTT. Amino acid sequence: CASSWSAGANTGELFF.

This clonotype was counted between two and nine times. The chain uses TRBV5-1 and TRBJ1-4; D not certain. The CDR3 extends over 14 amino acids. Trimming removed 0 bases at V and 3 bases at J, with 6 bases between. The germline V gene has CDR1 SGHRS and CDR2 YFSETQ. This CDR3 is CASSLASSNEKLFF. In DNA form, the CDR3 reads TGCGCCAGCAGCTTGGCCAGCTCTAATGAAAAACTGTTTTTT.

The chain has TRBV12-3 or TRBV12-4 and TRBJ1-1; D remains ambiguous. There are 12 residues in the CDR3. The ends were cut back, 6 bases at V and 5 bases at J, with 10 bases in the middle. The CDR3 here is CASSSGVTEAFF. CDR3 DNA: TGTGCCAGCAGCTCCGGGGTGACTGAAGCTTTCTTT.

V gene TRBV15 combines with J gene TRBJ1-3; D might be TRBD1 (5 bases). The CDR3 extends over 17 amino acids. Germline CDR1 is LNHNV and CDR2 is YYDKDF (reference sequence). Trimming removed 2 bases at V and 0 bases at J, with 14 bases between. The CDR3 protein is CATSRTYTDSSGNTIYF. The CDR3 nucleotides are TGTGCCACCAGCAGAACCTACACCGACAGCTCTGGAAACACCATATATTTT.

This clonotype was detected ten times or more. The genes are TRBV10-3 and TRBJ2-5; the D call may be TRBD1 or TRBD2 (6 bases each). The length of the CDR3 is 14 residues. V lost 2 bases and J 13 bases, leaving 20 bases between the germline ends. In germline, CDR1 is ENHRY, CDR2 SYGVKD. The CDR3 loop reads CAISEDSRGGPLYF. In nucleotides, the CDR3 is TGTGCCATCAGTGAGGATTCTAGAGGGGGGCCCTTGTACTTC.

The rearrangement links TRBV7-9 to TRBJ1-5; TRBD1 is a possible D gene (6 bases). Trimming removed 8 bases from V and 0 bases from J, with 14 bases in between. The CDR3 runs 15 residues. Germline V gives CDR1 SEHNR, CDR2 FQNEAQ (reference sequence). The CDR3 DNA reads TGTGCCAGCGCGGGGGGGACAACTAGCAATCAGCCCCAGCATTTT. It translates to CASAGGTTSNQPQHF.

This clonotype was counted at least ten times. V usage is TRBV6-2 or TRBV6-3 and J usage is TRBJ1-1, with 7 positions matching TRBD1. V lost 8 bases, J lost 5 bases, and 8 bases stayed unmatched. The CDR3 has 13 residues. Germline values: CDR1 MNHEY, CDR2 SVGEGT. The CDR3 nucleotides are TGTGCCAGCGCCCGGGACAGACAGACTGAAGCTTTCTTT. This codes for CASARDRQTEAFF.

This clonotype was seen more than once but under ten times. The chain combines TRBV29-1 with TRBJ1-2, with D hard to call. The CDR3 consists of 12 residues. Trimming shortened V by 4 bases and J by 7 bases, and 13 bases separated the two germline ends. The germline V gene has CDR1 SQVTM and CDR2 ANQGSEA. The CDR3 sequence: CSVAGEGGGYTF. The CDR3 DNA reads TGCAGCGTTGCTGGAGAGGGAGGTGGCTACACCTTC.

The rearrangement joins TRBV11-2 to TRBJ2-3; TRBD1 aligns across 8 bases. The CDR3 runs to 16 residues. CDR1 is SGHAT, CDR2 FQNNGV, per germline. Trimming removed 5 bases from V and 6 bases from J; junction bases left unmatched: 13. The CDR3 sequence is CASSPGTGIFSDTQYF. The CDR3 nucleotides read TGTGCCAGCAGCCCGGGGACAGGTATTTTTTCGGATACGCAGTATTTT.

This clonotype was observed many times. The chain links TRBV29-1 to TRBJ2-3; D might be TRBD2 (5 bases). The CDR3 length is 14 residues. Trimming pared 4 bases from V and 0 bases from J, leaving 11 bases between. Per germline, CDR1 SQVTM and CDR2 ANQGSEA. The chain's CDR3 is CSVVPGKSTDTQYF. The CDR3 coding sequence is TGCAGCGTTGTACCGGGGAAAAGCACAGATACGCAGTATTTT.

The table lists this clonotype with a few counts. CDR3 amino acids: CATSRVFGGVVYEQYF. The DNA for the CDR3 is TGTGCCACCAGCAGAGTTTTCGGGGGGGTGGTCTACGAGCAGTACTTC. The gene calls are TRBV15 and TRBJ2-7, with TRBD2 identical over 8 bases. This CDR3 contains 16 residues. With V trimmed by 1 base and J by 3 bases, 8 bases remained unmatched. Per the germline V gene, CDR1 is LNHNV and CDR2 is YYDKDF (reference sequence).

This clonotype has just a few counts. The V gene is TRBV5-1, the J gene TRBJ2-7; 7 nucleotides agree with TRBD2. V lost 4 bases and J lost 0; bases outside the gene matches: 10. The CDR3 totals 16 residues. The germline V gene has CDR1 SGHRS and CDR2 YFSETQ. CDR3 loop: CASSTGTTPDSYEQYF. The CDR3 region has the DNA TGCGCCAGCAGCACTGGGACTACCCCAGACTCCTACGAGCAGTACTTC.

This clonotype was detected ten times or more. This is likely a read error, given that the CDR3 carries no conserved phenylalanine or tryptophan at its end. This chain connects TRBV20-1 to TRBJ1-4; a weak D match, TRBD1 (6 bases). The CDR3 length is 15 residues. The V gene lost 0 bases and the J gene lost 2 bases, with 10 bases spanning the gap. Germline CDR1 DFQATT, CDR2 SNEGSKA (reference sequence). The CDR3 nucleotides read TGCAGTGCTAGAGAGTTGAGGGGGACTAATGAAAAACTGTTTCTT. It codes for CSARELRGTNEKLFL.

This clonotype was counted a few times. The genes are TRBV18 and TRBJ2-1; D might be TRBD2 (6 bases). The CDR3 sequence is 15 residues long. Per germline, CDR1 KGHSH and CDR2 LQKENI. Trimming cost V 2 bases and J 8 bases, with 16 bases left between them. The CDR3, as DNA: TGTGCCAGCTCACCAGGCCTAGCGACTCTCCATGAGCAGTTCTTC. Translating gives CASSPGLATLHEQFF.

The chain has TRBV13 and TRBJ2-1; 15 nucleotides agree with TRBD2. Per the germline V gene, CDR1 is PRHDT and CDR2 is FYEKMQ (reference sequence). The CDR3 has 20 amino acids. V shed 4 bases and J 1 base; nucleotides not matched to a gene: 11. CDR3 nucleotide sequence: TGTGCCAGCAGCTCCCCATGGACTAGCGGGAGGGCCGGGTCCTACAATGAGCAGTTCTTC. It yields the protein CASSSPWTSGRAGSYNEQFF.

The table lists this clonotype with many counts. The chain combines TRBV30 with TRBJ2-7; the D is unclear. Germline CDR1 reads GTSNPN; CDR2 reads SVGIG (reference sequence). This CDR3 is built from 15 residues. The V and J ends lost 1 base and 3 bases respectively, with 16 bases between them. The CDR3 DNA reads TGTGCCTGGAGTGGTTTGAAAGGGCACCGCTACGAGCAGTACTTC. Residues: CAWSGLKGHRYEQYF.

The chain couples TRBV2 to TRBJ1-2; 7 nucleotides line up with TRBD1. The germline V gene encodes CDR1 SNHLY and CDR2 FYNNEI. This CDR3 spans 15 amino acids. Trimming took 5 bases from V and 4 from J; bases not matched to a gene: 10. The CDR3 sequence is CASSRTGDRLYGYTF. CDR3 nucleotides: TGTGCCAGCAGTCGGACAGGCGATCGTCTCTATGGCTACACCTTC.

This clonotype was seen a few times. The chain has TRBV5-5 and TRBJ1-2; TRBD1 matches at 10 bases. This CDR3 has 15 amino acids. The junction had 9 bases not matched to a gene; V was cut back by 4 bases and J by 6 bases. The germline CDR1 and CDR2 sequences are SGHKS and YYEKEE (reference sequence). CDR3: CASSPHGGTGDGYTF. The DNA of the CDR3 is TGTGCCAGCAGCCCCCACGGGGGGACAGGGGATGGCTACACCTTC.

V and J are TRBV5-1 and TRBJ1-1; D may be TRBD1 (5 bases). The germline gives CDR1 SGHRS, CDR2 YFSETQ. V lost 6 bases to trimming and J lost 1 base, with 13 bases between them. The CDR3 sequence is 14 residues long. The CDR3 here is CASTRGDQNTEAFF. The CDR3 DNA reads TGCGCCAGCACAAGAGGGGACCAGAACACTGAAGCTTTCTTT. The whole variable domain, remainder taken from reference TRBV5-1 and TRBJ1-1, is KAGVTQTPRYLIKTRGQQVTLSCSPISGHRSVSWYQQTPGQGLQFLFEYFSETQRNKGNFPGRFSGRQFSNSRSEMNVSTLELGDSALYLCASTRGDQNTEAFFGQGTRLTVV.

The chain links TRBV9 to TRBJ2-3; 7 bases are shared with TRBD2. J gave up 0 bases and V 0 bases, and 13 bases lay outside the gene matches. The CDR3 covers 19 residues. CDR1 is SGDLS, CDR2 YYNGEE, per germline. CDR3 sequence: CASSVVPASGTSSTDTQYF. The CDR3 DNA is TGTGCCAGCAGCGTAGTGCCGGCTAGCGGAACCTCTAGCACAGATACGCAGTATTTT.

This clonotype turned up a few times. As DNA, the CDR3 is TGTGCCAGCAGCTTTTTGACTAGCGGGAGGGCAAATGAGCAGTTCTTC. Encoded protein: CASSFLTSGRANEQFF. The rearrangement joins TRBV11-3 to TRBJ2-1, with 14 bases that match TRBD2. The CDR3 totals 16 residues. Germline V lookup: CDR1 SGHNT, CDR2 YENEEA. The V and J ends lost 3 bases and 7 bases, in that order; junction bases with no gene match: 5. The full variable domain, with the rest looked up from reference TRBV11-3 and TRBJ2-1, is EAGVVQSPRYKIIEKKQPVAFWCNPISGHNTLYWYLQNLGQGPELLIRYENEEAVDDSQLPKDRFSAERLKGVDSTLKIQPAELGDSAVYLCASSFLTSGRANEQFFGPGTRLTVL.

This clonotype occurred many times. The J gene is TRBJ1-5, the V gene TRBV5-1, with 7 bases identical to TRBD1. CDR1 and CDR2 (germline): SGHRS, YFSETQ. CDR3 size: 15 residues. The V gene end was trimmed by 5 bases and the J gene end by 4 bases; junction bases not matched to a gene: 9. For the CDR3, the DNA is TGCGCCAGCAGAGAACAGGGGTTAGGGAATCAGCCCCAGCATTTT. This sequence encodes CASREQGLGNQPQHF.

This clonotype was seen a handful of times. The chain couples TRBV19 to TRBJ1-6; 7 bases are shared with TRBD1. With 5 bases clipped from V and 10 bases from J, the junction kept 8 bases outside the gene matches. The germline CDR1 and CDR2 sequences are LNHDA and SQIVND (reference sequence). CDR3 length: 14 amino acids. CDR3 sequence (DNA): TGTGCCAGTAGTTTGACAGGGAGTGACTCACCCCTCCACTTT. It is translated as CASSLTGSDSPLHF.

The J gene is TRBJ2-2, the V gene TRBV24-1, with a possible D match to TRBD2 (5 bases). V shed 5 bases and J shed 1 base, with 10 bases lying between them. This CDR3 contains 15 residues. The V gene's germline CDR1 is KGHDR and CDR2 SFDVKD. The DNA of the CDR3 is TGTGCCACCAGTGCCCAGCGGAAGAACACCGGGGAGCTGTTTTTT. It is translated as CATSAQRKNTGELFF.

In its sample, this clonotype was seen a few times. The V call is TRBV9, the J call TRBJ1-5, with unresolved D. The germline gives CDR1 SGDLS, CDR2 YYNGEE. CDR3 length equals 10 residues. Trimming pared 5 bases from V and 9 bases from J, leaving 6 bases between. CDR3 residues: CASRGWPQHF. CDR3 nucleotide sequence: TGTGCCAGCAGGGGCTGGCCCCAGCATTTT.

This clonotype was seen a few times. The chain has TRBV4-3 and TRBJ2-7; possible D gene TRBD2, 7 bases. Trimming shortened V by 1 base and J by 2 bases, and 15 bases separated the two germline ends. Per germline, CDR1 LGHNA and CDR2 YSLEER. This CDR3 contains 16 residues. Here the CDR3 reads CASSQGGGARTYEQYF. The CDR3 nucleotides read TGCGCCAGCAGCCAAGGAGGGGGGGCGCGGACCTACGAGCAGTACTTC.